A single sample is the source of the 21 T cell receptor beta chains below, sequenced in a study of Ad26.COV2.S vaccination and SARS-CoV-2 variants. Repertoires were generated with immunoSEQ multiplex PCR, while TCRdb's copy carries only in-frame clones and drops some. This sample has about 320,000 clones, with around four fifths found just once. Sample treatment: 19 received Ad26.COV2.S at low or high dose, single or two shots; roughly five received placebo; per-sample allocation not given. Sampling was done on day 63 after the first vaccine or placebo injection. Material: peripheral blood, obtained in a trial of Ad26.COV2.S vaccine versus placebo. The receptors were gathered from a person aged 18 to 59 who received the Ad26.COV2.S COVID-19 vaccine or a placebo.

The rearrangement uses TRBV5-1 and TRBJ1-4; D gene uncertain. The CDR3 is 14 residues long. CDR1 is SGHRS and CDR2 is YFSETQ in the germline V gene. With 0 bases removed from V and 8 bases from J, the gap between germline ends came to 11 bases. The CDR3 DNA reads TGCGCCAGCAGCTTGGATGGGCCGGGAGAAAAACTGTTTTTT. Translating it yields CASSLDGPGEKLFF.

The chain combines TRBV2 with TRBJ1-2; D unresolved. V was shortened by 4 bases and J by 2 bases, with 11 bases between the two germline ends. The CDR3 sequence is 14 residues long. Looked up from germline, CDR1 is SNHLY and CDR2 is FYNNEI. In DNA form, the CDR3 reads TGTGCCAGCAGTGGTACGGGAACCAACTATGGCTACACCTTC. Protein sequence: CASSGTGTNYGYTF.

This chain uses TRBV5-5 with TRBJ2-1; D gene unclear. The length of the CDR3 is 16 residues. Germline V lookup: CDR1 SGHKS, CDR2 YYEKEE (reference sequence). The germline V and J ends were trimmed by 2 bases and 0 bases, with 12 bases remaining between them. The CDR3 nucleotides are TGTGCCAGCAGCTTCACACGACTGAGCTCCTACAATGAGCAGTTCTTC. Its translation: CASSFTRLSSYNEQFF.

J is TRBJ2-3 and V is TRBV5-4; no definite D call. Germline V gives CDR1 SGHNT, CDR2 YYREEE (reference sequence). CDR3 length equals 12 residues. Trimming left V 7 bases short and J 6 bases short, with 12 bases between. The CDR3 DNA sequence: TGTGCCAGCGGCTATTCTGAGGATACGCAGTATTTT. Its translation is CASGYSEDTQYF.

The gene calls are TRBV28 and TRBJ1-6; TRBD1 aligns across 7 bases. CDR1 and CDR2 from the germline V gene are MDHEN and SYDVKM. The CDR3 covers 19 residues. After removal of 7 bases from V and 0 bases from J, the junction contained 15 bases not matched to a gene. Here the CDR3 reads CASTAQGTGASSYNSPLHF. The CDR3 region has the DNA TGTGCCAGCACCGCTCAGGGCACAGGGGCCAGCTCCTATAATTCACCCCTCCACTTT.

This sequence joins TRBV6-5 and TRBJ2-7, with D perhaps being TRBD1 or TRBD2 (7 bases each). CDR1 and CDR2 (germline): MNHEY, SVGAGI. V gave up 5 bases and J gave up 2 bases, with 13 bases separating them. The CDR3 contains 14 residues. CDR3 sequence reads: CASSIRGGTYEQYF. In DNA, the CDR3 is TGTGCCAGCAGTATCAGGGGGGGAACCTACGAGCAGTACTTC.

The J gene is TRBJ2-1, the V gene TRBV24-1; 10 nucleotides agree with TRBD2. The junction had 8 bases not matched to a gene; V was cut back by 3 bases and J by 1 base. Germline lookup yields CDR1 KGHDR and CDR2 SFDVKD. The length of the CDR3 is 18 residues. CDR3 DNA: TGTGCCACCAGTGATAAAGAGAGCGGGGGGGCTTCCTACAATGAGCAGTTCTTC. Its protein product is CATSDKESGGASYNEQFF.

This clone has at least ten counts. This sequence joins TRBV15 and TRBJ2-7, with a weak D call TRBD1 (6 bases). CDR1 is LNHNV and CDR2 is YYDKDF in the germline V gene (reference sequence). V dropped 0 bases and J dropped 6 bases, with 12 bases sitting between them. This CDR3 has 14 residues. CDR3 sequence: CATSRDRGGVEQYF. CDR3 DNA sequence: TGTGCCACCAGCAGAGATCGTGGGGGCGTCGAGCAGTACTTC.

V gene TRBV11-2 combines with J gene TRBJ2-7, with 8 positions matching TRBD2. The CDR3 runs 15 residues. Germline CDR1 is SGHAT and CDR2 is FQNNGV. V was pared by 5 bases and J by 3 bases, with 9 bases of the junction left unmatched. CDR3 DNA sequence: TGTGCCAGCAGCCTCCCGGGAGGGCCCTACTACGAGCAGTACTTC. Translated: CASSLPGGPYYEQYF.

The chain links TRBV6-5 to TRBJ1-1; D gene uncertain. The germline V gene encodes CDR1 MNHEY and CDR2 SVGAGI. CDR3 length equals 12 residues. Trimming took 5 bases from V and 0 from J, leaving 4 bases between them. CDR3 loop: CASSTVNTEAFF. For the CDR3, the DNA is TGTGCCAGCAGTACAGTGAACACTGAAGCTTTCTTT.

J is TRBJ2-7 and V is TRBV6-5, with D tentatively TRBD1 or TRBD2 (5 bases each). The CDR3 runs to 13 residues. V dropped 2 bases and J dropped 3 bases, with 8 bases sitting between them. Germline loops: CDR1 MNHEY, CDR2 SVGAGI. CDR3 protein: CASSYMRGYEQYF. The CDR3 DNA is TGTGCCAGCAGTTACATGAGGGGCTACGAGCAGTACTTC.

The chain is built from TRBV19 and TRBJ2-7; 9 bases are shared with TRBD1. Germline V gene data show CDR1 as LNHDA and CDR2 as SQIVND (reference sequence). The CDR3 consists of 16 residues. Trimming cost V 2 bases and J 2 bases; bases outside gene matches: 7. CDR3 region: CASSIRDRAFTYEQYF. The CDR3 nucleotides read TGTGCCAGTAGTATACGGGACAGGGCGTTTACCTACGAGCAGTACTTC.

J is TRBJ2-1 and V is TRBV2; TRBD2 agrees at 8 bases. With V trimmed by 4 bases and J by 7 bases, 9 bases remained unmatched. CDR1 SNHLY and CDR2 FYNNEI come from the germline V gene. CDR3 length: 15 residues. The CDR3 loop is CASSVVYGGANEQFF. CDR3 nucleotides: TGTGCCAGCAGTGTGGTGTACGGGGGGGCGAATGAGCAGTTCTTC.

Of note for this clone: At one of its ends the junction is not consistent with the germline gene, which may arise from a read error. V and J are TRBV25-1 and TRBJ1-1; D is uncertain. The CDR3 loop spans 10 amino acids. Germline-derived CDR1 and CDR2 are MGHDK and SYGVNS. CDR3 amino acids: CASRQSRVHF. The CDR3 nucleotides read TGTGCCAGCCGACAATCCCGCGTGCACTTT.

This rearrangement joins TRBV5-1 to TRBJ2-7; perhaps TRBD1 as D (5 bases). Deletions cut 0 bases from V and 3 bases from J, with 13 bases between. Germline V gene data show CDR1 as SGHRS and CDR2 as YFSETQ. The CDR3 contains 15 residues. The CDR3 region is CASSLAPGQVYEQYF. The DNA of the CDR3 is TGCGCCAGCAGCTTGGCGCCAGGGCAGGTCTACGAGCAGTACTTC.

The sample holds one count of this clone. The V and J genes are TRBV7-9 and TRBJ2-2; D possibly corresponds to TRBD1 (6 bases). Trimming left V 2 bases short and J 2 bases short, with 12 bases between. The CDR3 sequence is 16 residues long. Germline CDR1 is SEHNR and CDR2 is FQNEAQ (reference sequence). CDR3 bases: TGTGCCAGCAGCTTACCTGGGACACCAAACACCGGGGAGCTGTTTTTT. Protein: CASSLPGTPNTGELFF.

The chain combines TRBV19 with TRBJ2-7; D might be TRBD1 or TRBD2, each matching 6 bases. The CDR3 runs to 14 residues. V shed 4 bases and J shed 6 bases, with 16 bases lying between them. The germline V gene has CDR1 LNHDA and CDR2 SQIVND (reference sequence). Written as DNA, the CDR3 is TGTGCCAGTAGTAAGGGGGGCGCGAATTTCGAGCAGTACTTC. The encoded protein is CASSKGGANFEQYF.

The J gene is TRBJ1-1, the V gene TRBV9, with 7 bases lining up with TRBD1. Germline CDR1 reads SGDLS; CDR2 reads YYNGEE. This CDR3 has 16 amino acids. The ends lost 4 bases at V and 5 bases at J; junction bases unmatched: 14. The CDR3 region is CASSPRRTGLVTEAFF. In DNA, the CDR3 is TGTGCCAGCAGCCCCCGACGGACAGGTTTGGTGACTGAAGCTTTCTTT. Drawing the rest from reference TRBV9 and TRBJ1-1, the complete variable domain is DSGVTQTPKHLITATGQRVTLRCSPRSGDLSVYWYQQSLDQGLQFLIQYYNGEERAKGNILERFSAQQFPDLHSELNLSSLELGDSALYFCASSPRRTGLVTEAFFGQGTRLTVV.

The CDR3 nucleotides are TGCGCCAGCAGCTTCGAACCCGGGACAGGGTTGCTGTCTGGAAACACCATATATTTT. Protein sequence: CASSFEPGTGLLSGNTIYF. This chain uses TRBV5-1 with TRBJ1-3, with 9 positions matching TRBD1. V shed 2 bases, J shed 1 base, and the junction held 13 bases outside the gene matches. This CDR3 is 19 amino acids long. Per germline, CDR1 SGHRS and CDR2 YFSETQ.

The CDR3 reads CASSYGTGFLSNQPQHF. CDR3 in DNA: TGTGCCAGCAGTTACGGGACAGGGTTTTTGAGCAATCAGCCCCAGCATTTT. The V and J genes are TRBV28 and TRBJ1-5; 9 positions match TRBD1. The V segment lost 4 bases and the J segment 1 base; nucleotides outside the gene matches: 8. From germline, CDR1 is MDHEN and CDR2 SYDVKM. The CDR3 sequence is 17 residues long. The variable domain in full, completed from reference TRBV28 and TRBJ1-5, reads DVKVTQSSRYLVKRTGEKVFLECVQDMDHENMFWYRQDPGLGLRLIYFSYDVKMKEKGDIPEGYSVSREKKERFSLILESASTNQTSMYLCASSYGTGFLSNQPQHFGDGTRLSIL.

V is TRBV10-3 and J is TRBJ2-7, with TRBD1 matching over 7 bases. CDR1 ENHRY and CDR2 SYGVKD come from the germline V gene. The CDR3 consists of 16 residues. J was trimmed by 6 bases and V by 2 bases; bases with no gene match: 13. Here the CDR3 reads CAISEPGRGIVSEQYF. The CDR3 DNA reads TGTGCCATCAGTGAGCCGGGCAGGGGGATCGTCAGCGAGCAGTACTTC.